This TCR beta chain came from a study of PD-1 blockade in classical Hodgkin lymphoma (TCRdb year 2020). For the wider study: Nivolumab dosing was 3 mg/kg intravenously every 2 weeks, continuing until either disease progression or unacceptable toxicity. The study used TCR beta sequencing and CyTOF to define a peripheral blood immune signature of response to PD-1 blockade in classical Hodgkin lymphoma. The research as a whole found: Lower diversity was observed in patients in whom nivolumab was started less than 1 year after ASCT, and these patients were excluded from later analyses so that confounding by immune reconstitution would be avoided. The study was restricted to a single clinical trial cohort, and the causes of repertoire differences, possibly disease activity or prior therapy, were left undefined. Baseline TCR diversity was reported to be lower in newly diagnosed patients than in healthy donors and to be lower still in relapsed/refractory patients. A significant rise by C4D1 was seen in CD4+ but not CD8+ TCR diversity (p=0.0027 vs p=0.16), with the rise being most apparent in complete responders (p=0.02). Trial patients with a complete response had baseline diversity similar to that of newly diagnosed patients, while partial responders and progressors had significantly lower diversity.

Details on this clone: Which antigen it targets is not known. No much larger clone exists at a distance of one base, and base qualities are not known.

The Qiagen DNeasy kit was used to extract genomic DNA both from unsorted PBMCs and from the negatively selected CD4+ and CD8+ fractions. TCR beta CDR3 regions were subjected to amplification by immunoSEQ multiplex PCR with primers that anneal to V and J segments. A synthetic immune receptor repertoire was used to minimize amplification bias, and any residual bias was removed computationally once sequencing was done. The original methods were these. Repertoire diversity was quantified as the Shannon entropy index using custom Python scripts. Unsorted, CD4+ and CD8+ repertoires were analyzed separately, except for combined analyses in which CD4+ and CD8+ sequences were merged in silico. A clone was considered expanded if an increase in frequency of at least 2-fold after treatment relative to C1D1 was found, and a pseudocount of 0.5 was applied to clones undetected at baseline. Clones with 0 or 1 copy at C1D1 were defined as singleton clones, while clones with 2 or more copies were defined as non-singleton clones. By matching protein sequences in sorted samples from the same patient, clones expanded in unsorted samples were annotated as CD4+, CD8+ or unknown. Wilcoxon tests were applied to paired samples to test diversity changes from C1D1 to C4D1. TCRdb carries this immuneACCESS record with in-frame sequences only. Its versions omit some clonotypes, under half of them owing to an unresolved V gene in the studies checked, with the rest unexplained. The DNA gave D and trimming, while V, J and clone size come from that table. For this sample there are 15,000 to 20,000 clones; approximately 90% appear just once. Over 4% of the sample goes to the ten largest clones.

There are 15 amino acids in the CDR3, from cysteine to phenylalanine inclusive. Here the CDR3 DNA is all that survives: 45 bases in frame from base 1. Per the germline V gene (reference sequence), MNHNY is the CDR1 and SVGAGI is the CDR2. V and J are truncated by 5 bases and 4 bases respectively, leaving an intervening sequence of 16 bases. The time point label, read with the paper, signifies: cycle 4 day 1 (C4D1), after 6 weeks of nivolumab. Relapse after autologous stem cell transplantation had occurred in all trial patients, and cohorts A, B and C were distinguished by prior brentuximab vedotin exposure. A Miltenyi CD8+ T cell isolation kit was used for magnetic negative selection to purify CD8+ T cells from thawed PBMCs. The trial cohort was composed of 55 to 65 patients with relapsed/refractory classical Hodgkin lymphoma, for whom complete response, partial response or progressive disease was recorded as best overall response. Single-agent nivolumab was administered to trial patients in the multi-cohort phase II CheckMate 205 trial. An independent review committee assessed best overall response by applying the 2007 International Working Group response criteria. Trial PBMCs were collected immediately before nivolumab initiation (C1D1) and during therapy at cycle 2 day 1 and cycle 4 day 1. Peripheral blood was collected in 8 mL Vacutainer Cell Preparation Tubes, from which PBMCs were isolated by centrifugation and then cryopreserved. Purified CD4+ and CD8+ fractions were prepared only for cases with an additional available PBMC sample. Magnetically labelled cells were removed on LS columns in a quadroMACS separator, and the flow-through was retained as the purified fraction.

This TCR came from a human donor with classical Hodgkin lymphoma. Sequenced material: CD8+ T cells from blood, taken before the fourth cycle of nivolumab. Here the chain combines TRBV6-6 and TRBJ2-3, with the D gene not confidently named. This receptor carries the CDR3 CASSGRPAAADTQYF. The base sequence is TGTGCCAGCAGTGGTCGACCCGCCGCCGCAGATACGCAGTATTTT.